This is a list of T cell receptor beta chains from one sample in a study of T cells in Graves' hyperthyroidism and ophthalmopathy. TCRdb called the multiplex PCR reads again in MiXCR, with one record for every CDR3 protein. The repertoire consists of almost 50,000 distinct CDR3 sequences, with 45% to 65% occurring once and the leading ten covering 30% to 40%. Sequenced material: peripheral blood or thyroid tissue (not recorded which). Source of these receptors: a young man with Graves' hyperthyroidism. The CDR3 runs from the conserved cysteine through the conserved F or W.

TRBJ1-4 TRBV28 CASSLGQAGIEKLFF
TRBJ2-5 TRBV15 CATSTGVETQYF
TRBJ2-5 TRBV5-1 CASSYDRAGETQYF
TRBJ2-7 TRBV20-1 CSAGGQDYEQYF
TRBJ1-3 TRBV20-1 CSASPLRGTGNTIYF
TRBJ1-5 TRBV24-1 CATSDTSNQPQHF
TRBJ2-7 TRBV7-2 CASSLVESREQYF
TRBJ1-4 TRBV2 CASRDRDEKLFF
TRBJ1-1 TRBV20-1 CSAPLPGQGNTEAFF
TRBJ2-5 TRBV7-9 CASSLESDRGETQYF
TRBJ2-7 TRBV5-6 CASSFKYPTGVFSYEQYF
TRBJ2-2 TRBV25-1 CASSDYGELFF
TRBJ2-7 TRBV6-5 CASSYSAGGPYEQYF
TRBJ2-7 TRBV29-1 CSVGEAYEQYF
TRBJ1-3 TRBV5-6 CASSKVLGSYSGNTIYF
TRBJ1-1 TRBV28 CASNPTASEAFF
TRBJ1-5 TRBV29-1 CSVGYRGSQHF